A selection of T cell receptor beta chains follows, all from one sample in a study of Ad26.COV2.S vaccination and SARS-CoV-2 variants. Libraries were prepared by immunoSEQ multiplex PCR; TCRdb keeps only in-frame clonotypes and omits some of them. The data show some 480,000 clones, with around nine tenths seen just once and roughly 12% held by the top ten. The material was peripheral blood, obtained in a trial of Ad26.COV2.S vaccine versus placebo. The receptors were sampled from a person between 18 and 59 years old who received the Ad26.COV2.S COVID-19 vaccine or a placebo. Each CDR3 is given with its conserved first and last residue. The D gene is left open where the match is weak. Only part of the rows carry a size: once, few, many, or a class if the clone is expanded.

clone_size	d_call	v_call	j_call	cdr3_aa	cdr3_nt
NA	NA	TRBV28	TRBJ1-1	CASRSGGMNTEAFF	TGTGCCAGCAGATCGGGGGGGATGAACACTGAAGCTTTCTTT
NA	NA	TRBV12-3/TRBV12-4	TRBJ1-6	CASSGPKGSPLHF	TGTGCCAGCAGCGGGCCCAAGGGTTCACCCCTCCACTTT
NA	NA	TRBV12-3/TRBV12-4	TRBJ2-7	CASSLRGYEQYF	TGTGCCAGCAGTTTGAGGGGGTACGAGCAGTACTTC
NA	NA	TRBV6-2/TRBV6-3	TRBJ1-1	CASSYSRNTEAFF	TGTGCCAGCAGTTACTCGAGGAACACTGAAGCTTTCTTT
NA	NA	TRBV29-1	TRBJ1-4	CSVARFNEKLFF	TGCAGCGTTGCGCGATTTAATGAAAAACTGTTTTTT
once	NA	TRBV3-1/TRBV3-2	TRBJ2-7	CASSQGYRVLPYEQYF	TGTGCCAGCAGCCAAGGTTACAGGGTGTTACCGTACGAGCAGTACTTC
NA	TRBD1	TRBV6-5	TRBJ2-1	CASRRDRLNEQFF	TGTGCCAGCAGACGGGACAGACTCAATGAGCAGTTCTTC
NA	NA	TRBV5-6	TRBJ1-4	CASSLRGLGEKLFF	TGTGCCAGCAGCTTGCGGGGGCTCGGGGAAAAACTGTTTTTT
once	NA	TRBV5-4	TRBJ1-1	CASSFRLMNTEAFF	TGTGCCAGCAGCTTCCGGTTAATGAACACTGAAGCTTTCTTT
once	TRBD2	TRBV6-6	TRBJ2-1	CASSPSGISYNEQFF	TGTGCCAGCAGTCCCAGCGGGATCTCCTACAATGAGCAGTTCTTC
NA	TRBD2	TRBV6-5	TRBJ2-6	CASSYRGGRGANVLTF	TGTGCCAGCAGTTACAGGGGAGGGCGTGGGGCCAACGTCCTGACTTTC
once	TRBD1	TRBV11-3	TRBJ1-1	CASSLRGGNTEAFF	TGTGCCAGCAGCTTAAGAGGGGGCAACACTGAAGCTTTCTTT
NA	TRBD1	TRBV5-1	TRBJ2-7	CASSRGQGQSYEQYF	TGCGCCAGCAGCAGGGGACAGGGTCAGTCCTACGAGCAGTACTTC
NA	TRBD2	TRBV28	TRBJ2-1	CASSPSGRNEQFF	TGTGCCAGCAGCCCTAGCGGGAGGAATGAGCAGTTCTTC
NA	TRBD2	TRBV7-2	TRBJ2-2	CASSFEGREVPFLELFF	TGTGCCAGCAGCTTTGAGGGGCGGGAGGTCCCATTCTTAGAGCTGTTTTTT
few	NA	TRBV2	TRBJ1-2	CASSDDYYGYTF	TGTGCCAGCAGTGATGACTACTATGGCTACACCTTC
NA	TRBD1	TRBV19	TRBJ1-5	CASSLQPGQGIQPQHF	TGTGCCAGTAGTCTCCAACCGGGACAGGGAATCCAGCCCCAGCATTTT
NA	TRBD1	TRBV6-4	TRBJ1-1	CASSPGTGPPLNTEAFF	TGTGCCAGCAGCCCCGGGACAGGGCCCCCTCTGAACACTGAAGCTTTCTTT
NA	TRBD1	TRBV19	TRBJ1-2	CASKGQGGYGYTF	TGTGCCAGTAAGGGACAGGGAGGCTATGGCTACACCTTC
NA	NA	TRBV19	TRBJ2-7	CASRETGYYEQYF	TGTGCCAGTAGGGAAACCGGATACTACGAGCAGTACTTC
NA	TRBD2	TRBV7-9	TRBJ2-3	CASSGRGQPPTDTQYF	TGTGCCAGCAGCGGGAGGGGCCAGCCACCCACAGATACGCAGTATTTT
NA	NA	TRBV19	TRBJ1-1	CASKDTSNTEAFF	TGTGCCAGTAAAGACACCAGCAACACTGAAGCTTTCTTT
NA	NA	TRBV1	TRBJ2-7	CTILAGGSSWLDEQYF	TGCACCATCCTCGCCGGGGGGAGTTCCTGGTTGGACGAGCAGTACTTC
NA	TRBD1	TRBV30	TRBJ2-7	CAWIRQGVDEQYF	TGTGCCTGGATAAGACAGGGTGTAGACGAGCAGTACTTC
once	NA	TRBV4-2	TRBJ2-1	CASSQEGASMSVNEQFF	TGTGCCAGCAGCCAAGAGGGGGCTAGCATGTCCGTAAATGAGCAGTTCTTC
NA	NA	TRBV6-5	TRBJ1-2	CASSPLGYGYTF	TGTGCCAGCAGTCCCCTGGGGTATGGCTACACCTTC
NA	NA	TRBV5-1	TRBJ2-7	CASSPRLSGLHEQYF	TGCGCCAGCAGCCCGAGATTGTCGGGCCTCCACGAGCAGTACTTC
NA	TRBD1	TRBV27	TRBJ2-1	CASSSPTGGRGYEQFF	TGTGCCAGCAGTTCTCCCACAGGGGGCAGGGGTTATGAGCAGTTCTTC
NA	NA	TRBV4-3	TRBJ1-4	CASSQSVGNEKLFF	TGCGCCAGCAGCCAATCGGTAGGGAATGAAAAACTGTTTTTT
NA	TRBD1	TRBV6-1	TRBJ1-2	CASSESVRGAYGYTF	TGTGCCAGCAGTGAATCGGTCAGGGGGGCCTATGGCTACACCTTC
NA	NA	TRBV7-3	TRBJ1-1	CASSFSALSEAFF	TGTGCCAGCAGCTTTAGTGCCTTGAGCGAAGCTTTCTTT
NA	NA	TRBV19	TRBJ1-5	CASSRSREVSQPQHF	TGTGCCAGTAGTAGGTCCAGGGAAGTAAGTCAGCCCCAGCATTTT
NA	NA	TRBV6-6	TRBJ2-5	CASSYGGKLQETQYF	TGTGCCAGCAGTTACGGGGGGAAGCTCCAAGAGACCCAGTACTTC
once	TRBD2	TRBV7-2	TRBJ2-3	CASRLAGGDTQYF	TGTGCCAGCAGACTAGCGGGAGGGGATACGCAGTATTTT
NA	NA	TRBV9	TRBJ1-1	CASSSGGVTEAFF	TGTGCCAGCTCCTCCGGGGGGGTAACTGAAGCTTTCTTT